This paragraph covers one T cell receptor (beta chain) sequence. Its antigen is not identified. The source of the sample is a study of cytomegalovirus exposure and HLA in healthy donors. Study-level findings and limits: Accurate prediction of most subjects' HLA-A and HLA-B alleles from TCR beta sequences was reported. The study recorded fewer than 200 TCR beta chains that were cytomegalovirus-associated.

The PCR contained 60 Vbeta and 13 Jbeta primers. The method was immunoSEQ multiplex PCR; TCRdb's version includes in-frame clones alone and lacks a portion of them. The repertoire table contains about 59,000 clones. This CDR3 comprises 13 residues. CDR1 is GTSNPN, CDR2 SVGIG, per germline (reference sequence). V gave up 5 bases and J gave up 3 bases, with 14 bases separating them. The V and J genes are TRBV30 and TRBJ2-7, with D possibly being TRBD1 (6 bases). The TCR originated in a man younger than 40 in good health and CMV-seropositive. Specimen: PBMCs. CDR3 sequence: CAWGTGQSYEQYF. The CDR3 DNA is TGTGCCTGGGGCACGGGACAAAGCTACGAGCAGTACTTC.